This entry lists 18 T cell receptor beta chains sequenced from one sample in a study of PD-1 blockade in classical Hodgkin lymphoma. Sequenced by immunoSEQ multiplex PCR; TCRdb stores in-frame clones only, minus some. Of about 84,000 clones listed, 75% to 90% are singletons. The patients all showed relapse after autologous stem cell transplantation, while their brentuximab vedotin exposure varied. Material: peripheral blood mononuclear cells (PBMCs), obtained at baseline. All receptors come from a human donor with classical Hodgkin lymphoma.

The genes are TRBV6-1 and TRBJ1-5, with no clear D. Trimming removed 2 bases from V and 0 bases from J, with 11 bases in between. The germline gives CDR1 MNHNS, CDR2 SASEGT. The CDR3 runs 16 residues. CDR3 loop: CASSEITIYSNQPQHF. In nucleotides, the CDR3 is TGTGCCAGCAGTGAAATTACCATCTATAGCAATCAGCCCCAGCATTTT.

J is TRBJ2-2 and V is TRBV25-1; 10 bases are shared with TRBD1. J gave up 4 bases and V 6 bases, and 8 bases lay outside the gene matches. The CDR3 contains 16 residues. CDR1 and CDR2 (germline): MGHDK, SYGVNS. The CDR3 nucleotides read TGTGCCAGCAGGGAGGGACAGGGGCGCGGCACCGGGGAGCTGTTTTTT. Residues: CASREGQGRGTGELFF.

The chain employs TRBV12-2 and TRBJ2-5. TRBV12-2 is a known pseudogene. This CDR3 contains 12 residues. This CDR3 reads CASRLVNETQYF. In DNA, the CDR3 is TGTGCAAGTCGCTTAGTGAACGAGACCCAGTACTTC.

This clone was picked up one time. The V and J genes are TRBV6-5 and TRBJ1-1; D is possibly TRBD1 (6 bases). Germline CDR1 is MNHEY and CDR2 is SVGAGI. Trimming removed 6 bases at V and 0 bases at J, with 11 bases between. The CDR3 extends over 14 amino acids. CDR3 nucleotides: TGTGCCAGCAGGATGGACAGAATGAACACTGAAGCTTTCTTT. Amino acids: CASRMDRMNTEAFF.

The V and J genes are TRBV6-9 and TRBJ2-3; 10 nucleotides match TRBD2. Germline V gives CDR1 MNHGY, CDR2 SVAAGI. This CDR3 is 16 amino acids long. V gave up 2 bases and J gave up 3 bases; unmatched junction bases: 5. The DNA for the CDR3 is TGTGCCAGCAGTTATCTAGCGGGGGATTTTACAGATACGCAGTATTTT. The encoded protein is CASSYLAGDFTDTQYF.

V and J are TRBV9 and TRBJ2-1; D ambiguous. CDR1 and CDR2 from the germline V gene are SGDLS and YYNGEE. The ends were cut back, 3 bases at V and 4 bases at J, with 14 bases in the middle. The CDR3 has 15 residues. In DNA, the CDR3 is TGTGCCAGCAGCGCCCAGAACGAGGAGTACAATGAGCAGTTCTTC. Its protein product is CASSAQNEEYNEQFF. The variable domain in full, completed from reference TRBV9 and TRBJ2-1, reads DSGVTQTPKHLITATGQRVTLRCSPRSGDLSVYWYQQSLDQGLQFLIQYYNGEERAKGNILERFSAQQFPDLHSELNLSSLELGDSALYFCASSAQNEEYNEQFFGPGTRLTVL.

The genes are TRBV5-1 and TRBJ1-1; D is unresolved. V was shortened by 2 bases and J by 4 bases, with 15 bases between the two germline ends. The CDR3 is 15 amino acids. Germline CDR1 is SGHRS and CDR2 is YFSETQ. CDR3 bases: TGCGCCAGCAGCTTCGACCGGCTTGCGGGCACTGAAGCTTTCTTT. The encoded protein is CASSFDRLAGTEAFF. The variable domain in full, with the rest retrieved from reference TRBV5-1 and TRBJ1-1, is KAGVTQTPRYLIKTRGQQVTLSCSPISGHRSVSWYQQTPGQGLQFLFEYFSETQRNKGNFPGRFSGRQFSNSRSEMNVSTLELGDSALYLCASSFDRLAGTEAFFGQGTRLTVV.

V usage is TRBV19 and J usage is TRBJ2-3, with D possibly being TRBD2 (6 bases). The CDR3 length is 16 residues. The V end lost 5 bases, the J end lost 2 bases, and 17 bases lay between the germline ends. Germline CDR1 is LNHDA and CDR2 is SQIVND (reference sequence). CDR3 in amino acids: CASSPSKTSFTDTQYF. The CDR3 nucleotides read TGTGCCAGTAGTCCCAGTAAGACTAGTTTCACAGATACGCAGTATTTT. The whole variable domain, filled in from reference TRBV19 and TRBJ2-3, reads DGGITQSPKYLFRKEGQNVTLSCEQNLNHDAMYWYRQDPGQGLRLIYYSQIVNDFQKGDIAEGYSVSREKKESFPLTVTSAQKNPTAFYLCASSPSKTSFTDTQYFGPGTRLTVL.

The chain carries TRBV5-1 and TRBJ2-5, with 8 positions matching TRBD1. The CDR3 spans 14 residues. V shed 5 bases, J shed 2 bases, and the junction held 5 bases outside the gene matches. The V gene's germline CDR1 is SGHRS and CDR2 YFSETQ. The CDR3 coding sequence is TGCGCCAGCAGGAAGGACAGGGATCAAGAGACCCAGTACTTC. Translation: CASRKDRDQETQYF. Full variable domain (missing parts from reference TRBV5-1 and TRBJ2-5): KAGVTQTPRYLIKTRGQQVTLSCSPISGHRSVSWYQQTPGQGLQFLFEYFSETQRNKGNFPGRFSGRQFSNSRSEMNVSTLELGDSALYLCASRKDRDQETQYFGPGTRLLVL.

The rearrangement uses TRBV2 and TRBJ2-2; D perhaps matches TRBD2 (5 bases). The CDR3 is 14 amino acids. V dropped 7 bases and J dropped 3 bases, with 12 bases sitting between them. Germline V gives CDR1 SNHLY, CDR2 FYNNEI. The chain's CDR3 is CASTGPGDTGELFF. CDR3 nucleotides: TGTGCCAGCACTGGACCCGGGGACACCGGGGAGCTGTTTTTT.

Regarding this clone: The identical CDR3 is also encoded by other nucleotide sequences in the sample. The chain uses TRBV7-6 and TRBJ1-5; D remains unclear. The germline V gene encodes CDR1 SGHVS and CDR2 FNYEAQ. CDR3 size: 13 residues. V was shortened by 5 bases and J by 3 bases, with 8 bases between the two germline ends. CDR3 sequence: CASSPRHNQPQHF. DNA of the CDR3: TGTGCCAGCAGCCCCCGACACAATCAGCCCCAGCATTTT. Full variable domain (rest looked up from reference TRBV7-6 and TRBJ1-5): GAGVSQSPRYKVTKRGQDVALRCDPISGHVSLYWYRQALGQGPEFLTYFNYEAQQDKSGLPNDRFSAERPEGSISTLTIQRTEQRDSAMYRCASSPRHNQPQHFGDGTRLSIL.

As for this clone: One end of the junction fails to match germline, which may point to a read error. The chain combines TRBV25-1 with TRBJ2-7; 7 nucleotides match TRBD1. CDR1 MGHDK and CDR2 SYGVNS come from the germline V gene. The CDR3 has 11 amino acids. The DNA for the CDR3 is TGTGCCAGCAGTGACCCCGGGACAGTCAACTTC. Translating it yields CASSDPGTVNF.

The rearrangement links TRBV14 to TRBJ2-1; a weak D match, TRBD2 (6 bases). CDR3 size: 16 residues. Germline V gene lookup returns CDR1 SGHDN and CDR2 FVKESK. V lost 0 bases, J lost 7 bases, and 16 bases lay in between. Written as DNA, the CDR3 is TGTGCCAGCAGCCAAGAAGGAGGGATTCGCGGGAATGAGCAGTTCTTC. It yields the protein CASSQEGGIRGNEQFF.

This clone has only a few counts. The chain couples TRBV5-1 to TRBJ2-2; D possibly corresponds to TRBD2 (6 bases). The CDR3 is made up of 15 amino acids. V was cut by 0 bases and J by 1 base, with 7 bases left in between. Germline CDR1 SGHRS, CDR2 YFSETQ. CDR3 nucleotide sequence: TGCGCCAGCAGCTTGGGGGACTGGAACACCGGGGAGCTGTTTTTT. Amino acids: CASSLGDWNTGELFF. The full variable domain, completed using reference TRBV5-1 and TRBJ2-2, is KAGVTQTPRYLIKTRGQQVTLSCSPISGHRSVSWYQQTPGQGLQFLFEYFSETQRNKGNFPGRFSGRQFSNSRSEMNVSTLELGDSALYLCASSLGDWNTGELFFGEGSRLTVL.

This chain links TRBV5-4 with TRBJ1-1, with 7 bases identical to TRBD1. Per the germline V gene, CDR1 is SGHNT and CDR2 is YYREEE (reference sequence). With 0 bases clipped from V and 5 bases from J, the junction kept 7 bases outside the gene matches. The CDR3 extends over 15 amino acids. CDR3 nucleotide sequence: TGTGCCAGCAGCTTGGAGGGGGCCCAGAGGACTGAAGCTTTCTTT. Translation: CASSLEGAQRTEAFF. Supplemented by reference TRBV5-4 and TRBJ1-1, the full variable domain reads ETGVTQSPTHLIKTRGQQVTLRCSSQSGHNTVSWYQQALGQGPQFIFQYYREEENGRGNFPPRFSGLQFPNYSSELNVNALELDDSALYLCASSLEGAQRTEAFFGQGTRLTVV.

This clone occurred a few times. The DNA for the CDR3 is TGTGCCAGCAGTGGGGACAGTGGCGACGAGCAGTACTTC. It translates to CASSGDSGDEQYF. V gene TRBV25-1 combines with J gene TRBJ2-7, with 7 bases aligning to TRBD1. The CDR3 sequence is 13 residues long. J gave up 5 bases and V 4 bases, and 5 bases lay outside the gene matches. Per germline, CDR1 MGHDK and CDR2 SYGVNS.

J is TRBJ2-2 and V is TRBV10-2; D may be TRBD1 (6 bases). Germline assignment: CDR1 WSHSY and CDR2 SAAADI. V gave up 8 bases and J gave up 0 bases, with 16 bases separating them. This CDR3 has 16 residues. Here the CDR3 DNA reads TGCGCCAGCGTAAGATCGGGACAAACGAACACCGGGGAGCTGTTTTTT. This translates into CASVRSGQTNTGELFF.

This chain links TRBV4-1 with TRBJ1-1; no clear D gene. This CDR3 spans 14 amino acids. Trimming pared 8 bases from V and 4 bases from J, leaving 17 bases between. The germline V gene encodes CDR1 MGHRA and CDR2 YSYEKL. CDR3 DNA sequence: TGCGCCAGCGCTTTAGGAGGCTTTGGCACTGAAGCTTTCTTT. This encodes CASALGGFGTEAFF.